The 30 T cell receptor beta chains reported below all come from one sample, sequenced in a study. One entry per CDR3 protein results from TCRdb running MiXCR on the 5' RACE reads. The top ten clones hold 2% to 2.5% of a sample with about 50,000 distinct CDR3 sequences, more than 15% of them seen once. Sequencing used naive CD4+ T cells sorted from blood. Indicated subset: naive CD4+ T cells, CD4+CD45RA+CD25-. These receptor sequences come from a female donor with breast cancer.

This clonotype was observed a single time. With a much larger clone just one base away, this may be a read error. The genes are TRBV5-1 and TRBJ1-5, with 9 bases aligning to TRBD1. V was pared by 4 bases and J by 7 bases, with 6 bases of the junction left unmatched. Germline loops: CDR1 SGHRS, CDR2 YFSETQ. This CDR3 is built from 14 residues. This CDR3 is CASSPGTGSQPQHF. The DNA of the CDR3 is TGCGCCAGCAGCCCTGGGACAGGGAGCCAGCCCCAGCATTTT.

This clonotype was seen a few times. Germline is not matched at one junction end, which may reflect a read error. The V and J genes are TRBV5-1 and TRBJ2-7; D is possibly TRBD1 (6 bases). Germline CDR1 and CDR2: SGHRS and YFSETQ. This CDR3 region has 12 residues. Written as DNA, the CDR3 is TGCGCCCGCAGCTTGGAACAGGGCGAGCAGTACTTC. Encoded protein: CARSLEQGEQYF.

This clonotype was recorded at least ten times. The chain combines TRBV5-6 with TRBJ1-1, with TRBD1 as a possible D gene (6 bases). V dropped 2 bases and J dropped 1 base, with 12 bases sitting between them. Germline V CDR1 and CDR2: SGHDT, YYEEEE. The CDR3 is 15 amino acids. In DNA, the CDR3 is TGTGCCAGCAGCTTCCTCAGGGGTTCGAACACTGAAGCTTTCTTT. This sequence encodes CASSFLRGSNTEAFF.

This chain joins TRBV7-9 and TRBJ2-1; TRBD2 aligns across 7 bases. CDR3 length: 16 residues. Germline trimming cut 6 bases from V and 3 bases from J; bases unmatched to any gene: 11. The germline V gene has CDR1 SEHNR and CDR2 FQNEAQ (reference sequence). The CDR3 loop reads CASSRTSGEYYNEQFF. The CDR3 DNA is TGTGCCAGCAGTCGGACTAGTGGGGAGTACTACAATGAGCAGTTCTTC.

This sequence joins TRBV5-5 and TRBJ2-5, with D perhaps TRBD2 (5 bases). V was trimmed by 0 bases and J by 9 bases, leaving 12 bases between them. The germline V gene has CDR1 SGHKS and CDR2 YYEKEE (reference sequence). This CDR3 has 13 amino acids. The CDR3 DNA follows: TGTGCCAGCAGCTTGGAGGGAGTCACGGCCCAGTACTTC. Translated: CASSLEGVTAQYF. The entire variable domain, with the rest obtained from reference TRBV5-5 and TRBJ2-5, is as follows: DAGVTQSPTHLIKTRGQQVTLRCSPISGHKSVSWYQQVLGQGPQFIFQYYEKEERGRGNFPDRFSARQFPNYSSELNVNALLLGDSALYLCASSLEGVTAQYFGPGTRLLVL.

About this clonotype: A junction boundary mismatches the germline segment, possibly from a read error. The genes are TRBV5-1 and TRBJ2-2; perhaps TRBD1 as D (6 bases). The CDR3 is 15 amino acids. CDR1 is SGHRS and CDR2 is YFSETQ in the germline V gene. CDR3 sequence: CASSLEGQGFVEPFF. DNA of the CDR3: TGCGCCAGCAGCTTAGAGGGGCAGGGGTTTGTGGAGCCGTTTTTT.

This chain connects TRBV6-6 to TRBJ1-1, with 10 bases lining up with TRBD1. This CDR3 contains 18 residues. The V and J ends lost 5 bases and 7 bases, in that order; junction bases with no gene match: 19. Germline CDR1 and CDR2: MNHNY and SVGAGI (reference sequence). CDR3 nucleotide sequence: TGTGCCAGCAGTCGCCCCGGGACAGGGGCGATTATGCAGAGTGAAGCTTTCTTT. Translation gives CASSRPGTGAIMQSEAFF.

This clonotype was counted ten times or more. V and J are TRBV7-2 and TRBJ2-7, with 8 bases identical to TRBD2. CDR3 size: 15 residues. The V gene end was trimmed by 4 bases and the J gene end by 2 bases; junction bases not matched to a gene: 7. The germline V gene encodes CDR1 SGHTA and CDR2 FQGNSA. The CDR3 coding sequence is TGTGCCAGCAGCTCTCCGACTAGCGAGGCCTACGAGCAGTACTTC. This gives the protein CASSSPTSEAYEQYF.

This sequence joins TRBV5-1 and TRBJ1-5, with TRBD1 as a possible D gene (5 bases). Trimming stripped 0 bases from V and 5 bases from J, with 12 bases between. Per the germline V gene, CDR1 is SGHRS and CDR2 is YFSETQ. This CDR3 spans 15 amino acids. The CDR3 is CASSLDGHGDQPQHF. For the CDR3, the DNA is TGCGCCAGCAGCTTGGATGGACACGGAGATCAGCCCCAGCATTTT.

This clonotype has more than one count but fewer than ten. The CDR3 nucleotides are TGTGCCAGCAGCTTAGTCGGGACTTCGCAAGAGACCCAGTACTTC. Protein product: CASSLVGTSQETQYF. The chain carries TRBV11-2 and TRBJ2-5; maybe TRBD2 (6 bases). The CDR3 runs 15 residues. The ends were cut back, 1 base at V and 2 bases at J, with 11 bases in the middle. The V gene's germline CDR1 is SGHAT and CDR2 FQNNGV.

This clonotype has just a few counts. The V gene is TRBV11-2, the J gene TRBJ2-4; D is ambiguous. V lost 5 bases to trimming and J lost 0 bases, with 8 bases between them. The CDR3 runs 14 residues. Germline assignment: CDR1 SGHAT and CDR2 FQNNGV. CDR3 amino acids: CASSPLLAKNIQYF. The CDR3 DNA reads TGTGCCAGCAGCCCATTACTAGCCAAAAACATTCAGTACTTC.

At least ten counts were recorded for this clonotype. CDR3 region: CASSRDRANEKLFF. DNA for the CDR3: TGTGCCAGCAGTCGGGACAGGGCGAATGAAAAACTGTTTTTT. This rearrangement joins TRBV12-3 or TRBV12-4 to TRBJ1-4; 9 bases fit TRBD1. The CDR3 has 14 amino acids. Trimming removed 5 bases from V and 5 bases from J; junction bases left unmatched: 3.

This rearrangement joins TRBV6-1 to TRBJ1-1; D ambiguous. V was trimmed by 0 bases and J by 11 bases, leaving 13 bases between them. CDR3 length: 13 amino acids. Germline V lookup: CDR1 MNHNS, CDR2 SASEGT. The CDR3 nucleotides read TGTGCCAGCAGTGAAGCCCAACACCTTTCGGCTTTCTTT. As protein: CASSEAQHLSAFF.

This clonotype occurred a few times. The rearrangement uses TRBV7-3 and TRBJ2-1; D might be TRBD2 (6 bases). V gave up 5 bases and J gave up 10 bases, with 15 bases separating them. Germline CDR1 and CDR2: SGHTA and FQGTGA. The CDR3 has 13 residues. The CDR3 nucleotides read TGTGCCAGCAGCGTAGACCGACTAGAAGAGCAGTTCTTC. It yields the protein CASSVDRLEEQFF.

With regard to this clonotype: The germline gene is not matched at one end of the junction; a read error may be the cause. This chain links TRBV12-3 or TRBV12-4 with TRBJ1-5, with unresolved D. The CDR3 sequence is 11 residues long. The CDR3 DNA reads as TGTGCTAGCAGTCTACGAGGACCCCAGCATTTT. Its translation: CASSLRGPQHF.

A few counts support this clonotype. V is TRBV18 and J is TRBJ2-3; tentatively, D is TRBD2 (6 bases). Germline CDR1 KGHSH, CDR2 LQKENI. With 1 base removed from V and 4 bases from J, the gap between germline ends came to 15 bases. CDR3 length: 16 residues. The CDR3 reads CASSPLDRGNSDTQYF. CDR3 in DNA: TGTGCCAGCTCACCACTGGATCGGGGGAACTCAGATACGCAGTATTTT.

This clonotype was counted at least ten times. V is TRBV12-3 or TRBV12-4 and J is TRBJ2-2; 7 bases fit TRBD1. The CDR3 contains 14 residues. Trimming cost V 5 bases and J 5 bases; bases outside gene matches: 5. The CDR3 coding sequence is TGTGCCAGCAGTCCGAACAGGGGTACCGGGGAGCTGTTTTTT. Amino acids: CASSPNRGTGELFF.

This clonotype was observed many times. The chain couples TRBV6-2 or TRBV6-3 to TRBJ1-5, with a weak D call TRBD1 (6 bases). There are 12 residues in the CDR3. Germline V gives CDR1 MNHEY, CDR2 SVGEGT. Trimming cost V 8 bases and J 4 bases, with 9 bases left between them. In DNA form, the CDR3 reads TGTGCCAGCTTACAGGGTAATCAGCCCCAGCATTTT. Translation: CASLQGNQPQHF.

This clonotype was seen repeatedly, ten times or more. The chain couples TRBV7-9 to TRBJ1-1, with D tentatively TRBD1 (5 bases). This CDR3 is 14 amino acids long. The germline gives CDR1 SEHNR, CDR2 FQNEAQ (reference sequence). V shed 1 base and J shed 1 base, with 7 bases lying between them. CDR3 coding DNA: TGTGCCAGCAGCTTAGGCAGGGCGAACACTGAAGCTTTCTTT. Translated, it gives CASSLGRANTEAFF. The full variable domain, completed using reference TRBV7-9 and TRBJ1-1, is DTGVSQNPRHKITKRGQNVTFRCDPISEHNRLYWYRQTLGQGPEFLTYFQNEAQLEKSRLLSDRFSAERPKGSFSTLEIQRTEQGDSAMYLCASSLGRANTEAFFGQGTRLTVV.

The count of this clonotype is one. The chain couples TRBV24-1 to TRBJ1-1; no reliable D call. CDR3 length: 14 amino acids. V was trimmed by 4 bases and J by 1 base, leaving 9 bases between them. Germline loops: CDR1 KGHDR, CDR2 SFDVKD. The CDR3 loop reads CATSDPGPNTEAFF. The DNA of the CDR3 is TGTGCCACCAGTGACCCAGGACCGAACACTGAAGCTTTCTTT.

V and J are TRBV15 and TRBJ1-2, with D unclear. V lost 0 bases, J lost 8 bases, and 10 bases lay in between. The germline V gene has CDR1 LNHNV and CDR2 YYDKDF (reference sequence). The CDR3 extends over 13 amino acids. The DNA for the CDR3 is TGTGCCACCAGCAGAGAGGAGAGGGTCGGCTACACCTTC. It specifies CATSREERVGYTF.

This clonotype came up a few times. CDR3 region: CASSQDAGGNTIYF. CDR3 nucleotides: TGTGCCAGCAGCCAAGACGCAGGGGGAAACACCATATATTTT. The chain has TRBV3-1 and TRBJ1-3; D is perhaps TRBD1 (5 bases). Trimming pared 0 bases from V and 4 bases from J, leaving 7 bases between. CDR3 size: 14 residues. Germline CDR1 is LGHDT and CDR2 is YNNKEL (reference sequence).

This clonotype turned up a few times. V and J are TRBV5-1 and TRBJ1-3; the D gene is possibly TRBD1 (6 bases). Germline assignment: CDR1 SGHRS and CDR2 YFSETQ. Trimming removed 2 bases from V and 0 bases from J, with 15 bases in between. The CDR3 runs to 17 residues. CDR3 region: CASSFRGRKSSGNTIYF. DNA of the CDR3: TGCGCCAGCAGCTTCAGGGGAAGGAAGTCCTCTGGAAACACCATATATTTT.

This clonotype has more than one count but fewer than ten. The CDR3 region is CASSQGLSWHF. CDR3 nucleotides: TGTGCCAGCAGCCAGGGACTGTCCTGGCATTTT. This chain links TRBV3-1 with TRBJ1-5; the D gene is possibly TRBD1 (5 bases). Germline V lookup: CDR1 LGHDT, CDR2 YNNKEL (reference sequence). The V and J ends lost 3 bases and 15 bases respectively, with 12 bases between them. The CDR3 runs to 11 residues.

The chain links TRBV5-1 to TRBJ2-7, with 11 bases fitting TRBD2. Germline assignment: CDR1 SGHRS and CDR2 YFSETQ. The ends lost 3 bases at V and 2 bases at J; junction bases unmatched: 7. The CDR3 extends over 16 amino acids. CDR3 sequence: CASSSSSGRQTYEQYF. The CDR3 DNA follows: TGCGCCAGCAGCTCCTCTAGCGGGAGGCAAACCTACGAGCAGTACTTC.

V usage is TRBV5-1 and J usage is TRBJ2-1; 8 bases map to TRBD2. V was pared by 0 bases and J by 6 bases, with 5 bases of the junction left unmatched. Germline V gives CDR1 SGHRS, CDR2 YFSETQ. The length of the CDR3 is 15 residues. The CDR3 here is CASSLDVAGFNEQFF. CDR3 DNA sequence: TGCGCCAGCAGCTTGGACGTAGCGGGATTCAATGAGCAGTTCTTC. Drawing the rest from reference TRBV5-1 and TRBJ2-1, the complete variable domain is KAGVTQTPRYLIKTRGQQVTLSCSPISGHRSVSWYQQTPGQGLQFLFEYFSETQRNKGNFPGRFSGRQFSNSRSEMNVSTLELGDSALYLCASSLDVAGFNEQFFGPGTRLTVL.

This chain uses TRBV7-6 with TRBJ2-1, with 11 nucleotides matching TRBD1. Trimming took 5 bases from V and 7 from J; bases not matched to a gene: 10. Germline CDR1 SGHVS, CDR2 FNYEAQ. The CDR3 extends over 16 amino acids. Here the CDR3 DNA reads TGTGCCAGCAGCCCCGGACAGGGGGCGGTCGGGAATGAGCAGTTCTTC. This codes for CASSPGQGAVGNEQFF.

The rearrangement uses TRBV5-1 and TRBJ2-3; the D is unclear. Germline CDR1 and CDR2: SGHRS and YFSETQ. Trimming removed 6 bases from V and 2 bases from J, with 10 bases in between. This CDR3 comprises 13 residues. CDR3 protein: CASNPDSTDTQYF. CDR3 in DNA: TGCGCCAGCAACCCTGACTCCACAGATACGCAGTATTTT. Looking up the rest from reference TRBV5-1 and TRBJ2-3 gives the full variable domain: KAGVTQTPRYLIKTRGQQVTLSCSPISGHRSVSWYQQTPGQGLQFLFEYFSETQRNKGNFPGRFSGRQFSNSRSEMNVSTLELGDSALYLCASNPDSTDTQYFGPGTRLTVL.

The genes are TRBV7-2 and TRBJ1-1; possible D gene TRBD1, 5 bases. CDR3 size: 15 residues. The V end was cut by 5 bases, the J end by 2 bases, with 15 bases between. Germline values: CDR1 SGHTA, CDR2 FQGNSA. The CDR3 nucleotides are TGTGCCAGCAGCGCAACCACGGGGGGAAACACTGAAGCTTTCTTT. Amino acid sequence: CASSATTGGNTEAFF.

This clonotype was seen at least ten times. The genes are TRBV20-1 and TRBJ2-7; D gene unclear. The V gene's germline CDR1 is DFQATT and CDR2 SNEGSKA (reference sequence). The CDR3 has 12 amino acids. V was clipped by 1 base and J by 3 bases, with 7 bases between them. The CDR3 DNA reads TGCAGTGCTAGAGGTCCGAACTACGAGCAGTACTTC. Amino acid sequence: CSARGPNYEQYF.